This is a list of T cell receptor beta chains from one sample in a study of blood T cell repertoires in COVID-19. Some clones are missing from TCRdb's copy, which holds only in-frame ones; the method was immunoSEQ multiplex PCR. The sample contains approximately 78,000 clones, around 90% of which appear only once. Sequencing was done on a sample of peripheral blood. These receptor sequences come from a man in his forties or fifties with acute or convalescent COVID-19. The CDR3 runs from the conserved cysteine through the conserved F or W. The order of the fields is D gene, clone size, J gene, V gene, CDR3 length, CDR3 protein, CDR3 DNA. D genes are given only for firm matches. Size is stated for part of the rows, as once, few or many counts, or as a class when the clone is expanded.

D: .; size: .; J: TRBJ1-1; V: TRBV29-1; length: 13; CDR3: CSVVSGVRTEAFF; DNA: TGCAGCGTAGTCTCAGGGGTGAGAACTGAAGCTTTCTTT
D: TRBD1; size: .; J: TRBJ1-6; V: TRBV3-1/TRBV3-2; length: 14; CDR3: CASSPQGAQSPLHF; DNA: TGTGCCAGCAGCCCACAGGGGGCTCAGTCACCCCTCCACTTT
D: .; size: .; J: TRBJ2-3; V: TRBV7-3; length: 13; CDR3: CASSLLGADTQYF; DNA: TGTGCCAGCAGCTTGCTAGGCGCAGATACGCAGTATTTT
D: TRBD1; size: .; J: TRBJ2-2; V: TRBV5-5; length: 17; CDR3: CASSPWTGTRGTGELFF; DNA: TGTGCCAGCAGCCCGTGGACAGGGACGCGAGGCACCGGGGAGCTGTTTTTT
D: .; size: once; J: TRBJ2-7; V: TRBV6-5; length: 15; CDR3: CASSYSRRGAYEQYF; DNA: TGTGCCAGCAGTTACTCTAGGAGGGGAGCCTACGAGCAGTACTTC
D: TRBD1; size: .; J: TRBJ1-6; V: TRBV11-2; length: 16; CDR3: CASSLAPGGSESPLHF; DNA: TGTGCCAGCAGCTTAGCTCCAGGGGGCAGTGAATCACCCCTCCACTTT
D: TRBD2; size: .; J: TRBJ2-5; V: TRBV11-2; length: 14; CDR3: CASSLDFGGETQYF; DNA: TGTGCCAGCAGCTTAGATTTCGGGGGGGAGACCCAGTACTTC
D: .; size: .; J: TRBJ1-6; V: TRBV9; length: 15; CDR3: CASSVDSGVASPLHF; DNA: TGTGCCAGCAGCGTAGACTCAGGGGTAGCTTCACCCCTCCACTTT
D: TRBD1; size: .; J: TRBJ2-2; V: TRBV6-5; length: 15; CDR3: CASRLGDRGIGELFF; DNA: TGTGCCAGCAGGTTGGGGGACAGGGGAATAGGGGAGCTGTTTTTT
D: TRBD1; size: .; J: TRBJ2-3; V: TRBV12-3/TRBV12-4; length: 13; CDR3: CASSYRGSDTQYF; DNA: TGTGCCAGCAGTTACAGGGGCTCAGATACGCAGTATTTT
D: TRBD1; size: .; J: TRBJ2-1; V: TRBV19; length: 15; CDR3: CASSIETGGGAEQFF; DNA: TGTGCCAGTAGTATAGAGACAGGGGGTGGTGCTGAGCAGTTCTTC